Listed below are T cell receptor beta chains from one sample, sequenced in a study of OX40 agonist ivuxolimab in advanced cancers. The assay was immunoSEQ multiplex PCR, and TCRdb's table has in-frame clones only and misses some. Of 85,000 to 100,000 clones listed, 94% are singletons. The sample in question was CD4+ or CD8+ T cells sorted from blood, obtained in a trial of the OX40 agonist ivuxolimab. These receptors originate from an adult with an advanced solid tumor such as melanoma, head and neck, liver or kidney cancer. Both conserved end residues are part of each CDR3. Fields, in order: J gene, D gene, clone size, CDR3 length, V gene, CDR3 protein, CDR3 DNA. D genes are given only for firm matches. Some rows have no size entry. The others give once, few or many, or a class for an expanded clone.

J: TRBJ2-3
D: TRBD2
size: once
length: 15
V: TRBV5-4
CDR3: CASSLTGGTTDTQYF
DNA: TGTGCCAGCAGCTTGACGGGAGGTACCACAGATACGCAGTATTTT

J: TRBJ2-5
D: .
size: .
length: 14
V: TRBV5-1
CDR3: CASSLAVGQETQYF
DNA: TGCGCCAGCAGCTTGGCCGTCGGACAAGAGACCCAGTACTTC

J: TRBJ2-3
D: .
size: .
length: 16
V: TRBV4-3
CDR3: CASSPRMWQGRDTQYF
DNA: TGCGCCAGCAGCCCAAGGATGTGGCAGGGCAGAGATACGCAGTATTTT

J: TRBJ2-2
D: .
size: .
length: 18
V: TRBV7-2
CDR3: CASSLLGGAGSRTGELFF
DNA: TGTGCCAGCAGCCTCTTGGGGGGAGCCGGGAGTCGGACCGGGGAGCTGTTTTTT

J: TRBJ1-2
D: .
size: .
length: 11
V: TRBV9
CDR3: CASSSDYGYTF
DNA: TGTGCCAGCAGCTCTGACTATGGCTACACCTTC

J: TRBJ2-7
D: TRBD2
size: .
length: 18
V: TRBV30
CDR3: CAWSVGTSGSIPSYEQYF
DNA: TGTGCCTGGAGTGTAGGGACTAGCGGGAGCATCCCCTCCTACGAGCAGTACTTC

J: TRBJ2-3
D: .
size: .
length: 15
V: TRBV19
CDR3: CASRRRALDTDTQYF
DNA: TGTGCCAGTAGGCGCAGGGCCTTAGACACAGATACGCAGTATTTT

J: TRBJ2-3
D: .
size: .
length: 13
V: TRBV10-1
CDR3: CASSESRAGTQYF
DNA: TGCGCCAGCAGTGAGTCCAGGGCTGGTACGCAGTATTTT

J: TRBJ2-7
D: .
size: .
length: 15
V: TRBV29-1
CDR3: CSVVAGPGAAPRQYF
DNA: TGCAGCGTAGTTGCGGGCCCCGGCGCCGCGCCCCGGCAGTACTTC

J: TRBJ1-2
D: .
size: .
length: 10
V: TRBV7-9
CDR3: CASSPHGYTF
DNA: TGTGCCAGCAGCCCCCATGGCTACACCTTC

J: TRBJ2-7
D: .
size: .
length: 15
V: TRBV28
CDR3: CASSTPGAPASEQYF
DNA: TGTGCCAGCAGTACCCCAGGGGCTCCCGCCTCCGAGCAGTACTTC

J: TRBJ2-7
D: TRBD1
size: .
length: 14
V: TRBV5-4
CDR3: CASRGTEGSYEQYF
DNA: TGTGCCAGCAGAGGGACAGAAGGATCCTACGAGCAGTACTTC

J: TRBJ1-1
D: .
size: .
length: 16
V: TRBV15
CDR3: CATNEGPRAENTEAFF
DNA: TGTGCCACCAACGAAGGGCCGAGGGCGGAGAACACTGAAGCTTTCTTT

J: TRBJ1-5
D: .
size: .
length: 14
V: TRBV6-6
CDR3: CASSSDITSQPQHF
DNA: TGTGCCAGCAGTTCCGACATCACCAGCCAGCCCCAGCATTTT